This T cell receptor beta chain came from a study of blood T cells in healthy people across ages (dated by TCRdb to the mid-2010s). About the full investigation: Template switching captured roughly one uniquely barcoded TCR beta cDNA molecule per two T cells in model experiments. To track age-related changes in TCR beta repertoire diversity, the study relied on deep sequencing normalized with unique cDNA molecular identifiers. The donors were split into four age groups: young (average about 15 years), middle-aged (39), aged (more than 55) and long-lived (more than 80). Donors of different ages were randomly distributed across sequencing lanes to avoid experimental bias. Two additional independent replicas of 1 million unique cDNA reads from the same blood draw were analyzed for two donors (one aged 18 to 30 and one aged 80 or older).

Including the terminal cysteine and phenylalanine, the CDR3 comprises 18 residues. Only CDR3 DNA remains: 54 bases, in frame from the first base. In the germline V gene, CDR1 corresponds to LGHNA and CDR2 to YSLEER. V sheds 0 bases and J sheds 1 base, leaving 18 bases between their ends. The donors were around 39 Caucasian individuals from Russia, aged roughly 6 to 90 years, who were systemically healthy. Each donor gave ten milliliters of peripheral blood, collected into EDTA-treated Vacutainer tubes. Ficoll-Paque density-gradient centrifugation was used to isolate PBMCs, with at least 7 million per sample. Total RNA, at least 5 micrograms per sample, was extracted from PBMCs with Trizol reagent. Naive CD45RAhigh/CD27high T cell percentages were measured by flow cytometry on a PBMC aliquot from every donor. Paper-wide results and their limitations: Because donor CMV infection status was unknown, age-related changes in expanded clonotypes were potentially confounded. As age increased, observed TCR beta diversity per million T cells dropped in a roughly linear way, and a significant reduction was already evident by age 40. A strong correlation was found between observed TCR beta diversity and the percentage of naive T cells measured by flow cytometry. Conclusive comparison of naive and antigen-experienced compartments was prevented by the profiling of bulk unsorted PBMCs. Compared with the aged group, more naive CD4+ T cells, fewer expanded clones and increased TCR diversity were shown by the long-lived group, suggesting age selection. Estimates of total diversity from one million sequenced T cells were regarded as lower bounds and underestimates.

This clonotype has at least ten counts. Its target antigen remains unknown. Per-base quality was not reported, and no clone a single base away is much larger than it. The receptor library was made with 5' RACE. Sequencing relied on an Illumina HiSeq 2500. A second PCR of 7 to 11 cycles was run with a J-beta primer mix and a sample-barcoded 5' primer. A template-switch 5' adaptor carrying 12 random nucleotides introduced a unique molecular identifier onto each TCR beta cDNA molecule. At least 2.5 million CDR3-containing paired-end reads were obtained from each sample. The Mint cDNA synthesis kit, primed by a TRBC-specific oligonucleotide, was used to synthesize first-strand cDNA from all RNA. After uracil-DNA glycosylase treatment, a first 18-cycle PCR used universal primers M1SS and BC2_uni_R on all cDNA. Regarding the original processing steps: Each sample was normalized by randomly selecting 1 million high-quality reads, each carrying a distinct molecular identifier. Reads with shared molecular identifiers were discarded instead of being binned into consensus sequences. CDR3 identification, clonotype clustering and error correction used MiTCR with a Q25 quality threshold and the strictest error-elimination algorithm. A nonparametric unseen species model with Euler transformation was used to estimate a lower bound on total TCR beta diversity. TCRdb reran the public reads through fastp at Q25 and MiXCR, keeping productive beta chains. Rows with a matching CDR3 protein are joined into one entry that keeps the most common DNA and genes. TCRdb's processing, not the authors' own work, is the source of the V and J calls. Recorded for this sample are about 1.1 million distinct CDR3 sequences; 35% to 40% of them occurred a single time. The ten largest clones take up about 12% of the sample.

Source material: blood. The rearranged chain carries TRBV4-3 and TRBJ1-2, with TRBD1 tentatively as D gene (5 bases match). The TCR comes from a man aged 18 to 30 in good health. CDR3 sequence: CASSQDHTGQDLNYGYTF. The DNA sequence is given as TGCGCCAGCAGCCAAGATCATACAGGACAAGACCTTAACTATGGCTACACCTTC.